Shown below are 16 T cell receptor beta chains from a single sample sequenced in a study of control samples from healthy donors and cancer patients (dated by TCRdb to the early 2020s). Libraries were constructed by the immunoSEQ multiplex PCR assay. TCRdb stores this immuneACCESS table with in-frame sequences only. Part of the clones is absent; in the studies checked, under half of the shortfall reflects unresolved V genes, and no reason is known for the rest. For this sample the table gives under 80,000 clones, of which approximately 94% were detected only once. In total, the top ten clones hold over 2.5% of the sample. The specimen was blood. The receptors derive from a woman aged 30 to 39 in good health.

This clone was seen a few times. The J gene is TRBJ1-1, the V gene TRBV6-5, with 8 bases matching TRBD1. With 6 bases clipped from V and 8 bases from J, the junction kept 8 bases outside the gene matches. The germline gives CDR1 MNHEY, CDR2 SVGAGI. The CDR3 has 13 amino acids. The CDR3 sequence: CASSPGQGTEAFF. Written as DNA, the CDR3 is TGTGCCAGCAGCCCCGGACAGGGTACCGAAGCTTTCTTT.

The J gene is TRBJ2-2, the V gene TRBV7-2; D unresolved. Trimming removed 3 bases from V and 1 base from J, with 3 bases in between. The CDR3 covers 13 residues. Looked up from germline, CDR1 is SGHTA and CDR2 is FQGNSA. In DNA, the CDR3 is TGTGCCAGCAGCTTTAGGAACACCGGGGAGCTGTTTTTT. Amino acid sequence: CASSFRNTGELFF.

This rearrangement joins TRBV6-5 to TRBJ1-4; 7 bases are a match to TRBD1. V lost 7 bases and J lost 8; bases outside the gene matches: 7. This CDR3 has 13 residues. Germline V gene lookup returns CDR1 MNHEY and CDR2 SVGAGI. The CDR3 DNA is TGTGCCAGCAAGGAACAGGGGTTGGAAAAACTGTTTTTT. Translation: CASKEQGLEKLFF.

The chain is built from TRBV3-1 (or the pseudogene TRBV3-2) and TRBJ2-7, with TRBD2 matching 11 bases. V lost 0 bases and J lost 10; bases outside the gene matches: 8. The CDR3 loop spans 15 amino acids. Per germline, CDR1 LGHDT and CDR2 YNNKEL (reference sequence). Written as DNA, the CDR3 is TGTGCCAGCAGCCAAGATCGGTGCCTAGCGGGGGGCCAGTACGTC. Translation: CASSQDRCLAGGQYV.

This chain uses TRBV3-1 (or the pseudogene TRBV3-2) with TRBJ1-1, with D possibly matching TRBD1 (6 bases). The V gene's germline CDR1 is LGHDT and CDR2 YNNKEL (reference sequence). There are 14 residues in the CDR3. V was pared by 4 bases and J by 4 bases, with 13 bases between. This CDR3 reads CASSRIGGGTEAFF. The CDR3 bases are TGTGCCAGCAGCCGGATAGGAGGGGGCACTGAAGCTTTCTTT.

The V gene is TRBV9, the J gene TRBJ2-4; D is ambiguous. Germline CDR1 is SGDLS and CDR2 is YYNGEE. Between the trimmed V and J ends, which lost 1 base and 5 bases, there was a span of 7 bases. This CDR3 contains 13 residues. CDR3 loop: CASSVSPENIQYF. The CDR3 coding sequence is TGTGCCAGCAGCGTATCTCCAGAAAACATTCAGTACTTC.

Only a few counts were recorded for this clone. The gene calls are TRBV27 and TRBJ2-2; D is possibly TRBD2 (5 bases). CDR3 length: 14 amino acids. The germline gives CDR1 MNHEY, CDR2 SMNVEV (reference sequence). The ends were cut back, 3 bases at V and 6 bases at J, with 11 bases in the middle. DNA of the CDR3: TGTGCCAGCAGTTTGACTACTGGGGCCGGGGAGCTGTTTTTT. This sequence encodes CASSLTTGAGELFF.

This clone has a single count. CDR3 residues: CASNLAGAGDNEQFF. Written as DNA, the CDR3 is TGTGCCAGTAACCTAGCGGGGGCCGGCGACAATGAGCAGTTCTTC. V gene TRBV19 combines with J gene TRBJ2-1; TRBD2 matches 10 bases. V was pared by 7 bases and J by 5 bases, with 8 bases of the junction left unmatched. Germline V gene data show CDR1 as LNHDA and CDR2 as SQIVND (reference sequence). The CDR3 covers 15 residues.

The chain has TRBV24-1 and TRBJ2-2, with D possibly being TRBD2 (5 bases). The ends were cut back, 6 bases at V and 6 bases at J, with 10 bases in the middle. The length of the CDR3 is 13 residues. Germline lookup yields CDR1 KGHDR and CDR2 SFDVKD. CDR3 residues: CATSSRRSGELFF. The CDR3 DNA sequence: TGTGCCACCAGTAGCCGGAGGTCCGGGGAGCTGTTTTTT.

The chain is built from TRBV7-9 and TRBJ2-5; no reliable D call. The germline V gene encodes CDR1 SEHNR and CDR2 FQNEAQ (reference sequence). Trimming stripped 1 base from V and 5 bases from J, with 11 bases between. The CDR3 has 14 amino acids. The CDR3 sequence: CASSLGSGGETQYF. CDR3 sequence (DNA): TGTGCCAGCAGCTTAGGGTCAGGCGGCGAGACCCAGTACTTC.

This sequence joins TRBV6-5 and TRBJ2-7; TRBD1 is a possible D gene (6 bases). Germline V gives CDR1 MNHEY, CDR2 SVGAGI. Trimming pared 6 bases from V and 0 bases from J, leaving 12 bases between. CDR3 size: 14 residues. The DNA for the CDR3 is TGTGCCAGCAGGTACCGGGACACCTCCTACGAGCAGTACTTC. Its translation: CASRYRDTSYEQYF.

The rearrangement joins TRBV2 to TRBJ1-1; possibly TRBD1 for D (5 bases). This CDR3 has 13 residues. Trimming pared 4 bases from V and 5 bases from J, leaving 11 bases between. Germline lookup yields CDR1 SNHLY and CDR2 FYNNEI. Here the CDR3 reads CASSVQGETEAFF. The CDR3 coding sequence is TGTGCCAGCAGTGTCCAGGGTGAAACTGAAGCTTTCTTT.

This clone was counted once. V is TRBV2 and J is TRBJ1-1, with 7 bases matching TRBD1. The CDR3 is 14 residues long. Unmatched junction bases numbered 4, after V lost 6 bases and J lost 0 bases. Germline V lookup: CDR1 SNHLY, CDR2 FYNNEI. CDR3 bases: TGTGCCAGCAGGGGACAGTTGGTGAACACTGAAGCTTTCTTT. Protein: CASRGQLVNTEAFF.

The genes are TRBV2 and TRBJ1-1; 8 bases line up with TRBD1. The CDR3 extends over 13 amino acids. The junction had 5 bases not matched to a gene; V was cut back by 4 bases and J by 7 bases. Germline V gene lookup returns CDR1 SNHLY and CDR2 FYNNEI. The CDR3 sequence: CASSGTGNGEAFF. DNA for the CDR3: TGTGCCAGCAGTGGGACAGGGAATGGTGAAGCTTTCTTT.

This chain connects TRBV6-1 to TRBJ2-7, with 7 bases that match TRBD1. This CDR3 is built from 13 residues. Germline CDR1 is MNHNS and CDR2 is SASEGT. The V and J ends lost 2 bases and 6 bases, in that order; junction bases with no gene match: 4. CDR3 DNA: TGTGCCAGCAGTGAAAAGACAGGGACCGAGCAGTACGTC. This translates into CASSEKTGTEQYV.

The rearrangement joins TRBV2 to TRBJ1-5; no definite D call. The CDR3 loop spans 13 amino acids. The V end lost 1 base, the J end lost 10 bases, and 11 bases lay between the germline ends. Germline loops: CDR1 SNHLY, CDR2 FYNNEI. CDR3 sequence: CASSEEVDRPQHF. The DNA of the CDR3 is TGTGCCAGCAGTGAAGAGGTTGATCGTCCCCAGCATTTT.